This TCR beta chain originates from a study of cytomegalovirus exposure and HLA in healthy donors. The study ran its PCR with 60 Vbeta and 13 Jbeta primers. Assay: immunoSEQ multiplex PCR; the TCRdb copy retains only in-frame clones and omits some. The sample lists 100,000 to 150,000 clones; around 74% were seen once. Germline loops: CDR1 MNHNY, CDR2 SVGAGI (reference sequence). V was pared by 10 bases and J by 1 base, with 8 bases between. The CDR3 length is 11 residues. This rearrangement joins TRBV6-6 to TRBJ2-7, with D perhaps matching TRBD1 (6 bases). The sequenced material came from PBMCs. This receptor was identified in a woman aged 45-60 years in good health and CMV-seropositive. The CDR3 DNA follows: TGTGCCACTACAGGGTCCTACGAGCAGTACTTC. Protein product: CATTGSYEQYF.